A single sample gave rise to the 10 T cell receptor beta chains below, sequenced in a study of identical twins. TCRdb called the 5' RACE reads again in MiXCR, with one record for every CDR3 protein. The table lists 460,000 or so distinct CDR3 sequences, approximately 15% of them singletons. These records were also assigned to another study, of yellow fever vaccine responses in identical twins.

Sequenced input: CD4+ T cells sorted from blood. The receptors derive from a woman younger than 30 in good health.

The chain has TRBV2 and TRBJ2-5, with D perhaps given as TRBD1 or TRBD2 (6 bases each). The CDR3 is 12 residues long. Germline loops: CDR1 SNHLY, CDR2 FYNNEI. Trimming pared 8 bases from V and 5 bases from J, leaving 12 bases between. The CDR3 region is CASGRGGETQYF. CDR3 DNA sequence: TGTGCCAGCGGCCGAGGGGGGGAGACCCAGTACTTC.

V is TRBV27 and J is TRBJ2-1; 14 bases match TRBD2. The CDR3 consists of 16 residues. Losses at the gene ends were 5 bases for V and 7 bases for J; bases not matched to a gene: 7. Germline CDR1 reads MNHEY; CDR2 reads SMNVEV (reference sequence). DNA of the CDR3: TGTGCCAGCAGTACCCGACTAGCGGGAGGGAAAAATGAGCAGTTCTTC. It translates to CASSTRLAGGKNEQFF.

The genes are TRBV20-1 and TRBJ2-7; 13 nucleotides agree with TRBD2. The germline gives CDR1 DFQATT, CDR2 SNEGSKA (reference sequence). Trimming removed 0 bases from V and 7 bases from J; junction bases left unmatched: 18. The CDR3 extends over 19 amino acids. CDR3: CSARDKEGARTSGRYEQYF. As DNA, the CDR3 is TGCAGTGCTAGAGATAAGGAAGGGGCTCGGACTAGCGGGAGATATGAGCAGTACTTC.

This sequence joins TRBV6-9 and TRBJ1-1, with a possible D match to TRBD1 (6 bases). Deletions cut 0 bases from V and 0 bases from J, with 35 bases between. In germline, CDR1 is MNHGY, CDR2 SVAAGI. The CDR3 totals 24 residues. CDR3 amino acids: CASSYSPDRGPTKERTTMNTEAFF. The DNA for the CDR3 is TGTGCCAGCAGTTATTCCCCGGACAGAGGGCCTACTAAAGAAAGAACAACCATGAACACTGAAGCTTTCTTT.

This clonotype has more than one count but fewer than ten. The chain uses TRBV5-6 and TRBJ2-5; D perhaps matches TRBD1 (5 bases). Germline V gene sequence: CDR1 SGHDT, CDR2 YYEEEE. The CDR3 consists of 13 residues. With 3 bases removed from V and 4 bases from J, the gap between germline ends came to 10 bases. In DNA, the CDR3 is TGTGCCAGCAGCTCGCAGGGCACAGAGACCCAGTACTTC. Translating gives CASSSQGTETQYF.

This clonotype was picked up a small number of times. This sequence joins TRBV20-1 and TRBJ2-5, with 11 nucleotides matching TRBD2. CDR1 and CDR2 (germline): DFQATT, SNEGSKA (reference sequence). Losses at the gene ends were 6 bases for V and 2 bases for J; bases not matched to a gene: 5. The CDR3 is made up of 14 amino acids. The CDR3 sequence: CSATTSGGQETQYF. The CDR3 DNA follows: TGCAGTGCCACAACTAGCGGGGGACAAGAGACCCAGTACTTC.

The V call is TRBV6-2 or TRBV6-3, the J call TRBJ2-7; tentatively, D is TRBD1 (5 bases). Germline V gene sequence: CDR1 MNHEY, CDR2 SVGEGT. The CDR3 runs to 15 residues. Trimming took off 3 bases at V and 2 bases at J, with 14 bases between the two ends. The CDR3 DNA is TGTGCCAGCAGTTATGTGGACACCCCGGCCTACGAGCAGTACTTC. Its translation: CASSYVDTPAYEQYF.

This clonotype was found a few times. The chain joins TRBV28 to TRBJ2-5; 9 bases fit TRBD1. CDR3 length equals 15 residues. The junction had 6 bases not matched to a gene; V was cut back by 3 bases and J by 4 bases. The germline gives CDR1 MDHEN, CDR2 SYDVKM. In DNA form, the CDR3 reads TGTGCCAGCAGTTTCTTACAGGGGGCGGGAGAGACCCAGTACTTC. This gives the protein CASSFLQGAGETQYF. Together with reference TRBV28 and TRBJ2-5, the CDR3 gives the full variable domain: DVKVTQSSRYLVKRTGEKVFLECVQDMDHENMFWYRQDPGLGLRLIYFSYDVKMKEKGDIPEGYSVSREKKERFSLILESASTNQTSMYLCASSFLQGAGETQYFGPGTRLLVL.

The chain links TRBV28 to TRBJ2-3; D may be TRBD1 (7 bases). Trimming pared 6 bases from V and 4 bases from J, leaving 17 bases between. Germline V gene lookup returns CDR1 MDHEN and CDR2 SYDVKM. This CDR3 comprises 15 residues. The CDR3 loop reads CASRSSEGAADTQYF. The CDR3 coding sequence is TGTGCCAGCAGATCGTCGGAGGGGGCCGCAGATACGCAGTATTTT.

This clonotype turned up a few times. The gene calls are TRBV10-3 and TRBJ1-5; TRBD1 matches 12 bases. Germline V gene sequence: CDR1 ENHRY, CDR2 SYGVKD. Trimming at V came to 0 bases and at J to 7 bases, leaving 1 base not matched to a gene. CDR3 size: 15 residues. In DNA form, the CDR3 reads TGTGCCATCAGTGAGTCTGGGACAGGGGGCCAGCCCCAGCATTTT. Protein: CAISESGTGGQPQHF.